What follows is one T cell receptor beta chain and its context. Its antigen remains unidentified. The data are from a study of graft-versus-host responses after intestinal transplantation. Study-level findings and limits: GvH clonotypes were identified within recipient marrow, with a subset emerging first in ileum or blood.

Trimming cost V 0 bases and J 5 bases; bases outside gene matches: 5. The CDR3 runs 16 residues. Per the germline V gene, CDR1 is SGHKS and CDR2 is YYEKEE (reference sequence). The assay was immunoSEQ multiplex PCR, and TCRdb's table has in-frame clones only and misses some. The sample has about 150,000 clones, about 93% seen once. The chain combines TRBV5-5 with TRBJ2-5, with 12 bases fitting TRBD2. The sequences come from unstimulated CD4+ T cells sorted from spleen or lymph node cells, collected before intestinal transplant. The TCR originated in a human donor who received an intestinal transplant. DNA for the CDR3: TGTGCCAGCAGCTTGGGACTAGCGGGAGAAAGGGAGACCCAGTACTTC. Translation gives CASSLGLAGERETQYF.